These T cell receptor beta chains were read from a single sample in a study of blood T cell repertoires in COVID-19. Here immunoSEQ multiplex PCR was the method, and the copy in TCRdb shows in-frame clones only, minus some. This repertoire shows 45,000 to 50,000 clones, approximately 90% found once; its top ten account for 2.5% to 3%. The specimen was peripheral blood. The receptors come from a woman of 80 years or more with COVID-19, enrolled during active disease. Both conserved end residues are part of each CDR3. A D gene is named only where the DNA matches it firmly. Size is stated for part of the rows, as once, few or many counts, or as a class when the clone is expanded.

>TRBV9|TRBJ1-3|NA|NA
CASSRDSGNTIYF
TGTGCTAGTTCGCGTGACTCTGGAAACACCATATATTTT
>TRBV28|TRBJ1-2|NA|NA
CASSLLMVDYGYTF
TGTGCCAGCAGCCTACTCATGGTGGACTATGGCTACACCTTC
>TRBV9|TRBJ1-2|NA|once
CASSVDDSRTYGYTF
TGTGCCAGCAGCGTAGATGACTCCCGAACCTATGGCTACACCTTC
>TRBV7-9|TRBJ1-4|NA|medium-sized
CASSLGGIEKLFF
TGTGCCAGCAGCTTGGGCGGGATTGAAAAACTGTTTTTT
>TRBV5-5|TRBJ2-1|NA|NA
CASSSPPRLDNEQFF
TGTGCCAGCAGCTCCCCTCCCCGACTAGACAATGAGCAGTTCTTC
>TRBV28|TRBJ1-3|TRBD1|NA
CASRIRQGVRGNTIYF
TGTGCCAGCAGGATCAGACAGGGGGTCAGGGGAAACACCATATATTTT
>TRBV15|TRBJ2-3|TRBD2|NA
CATSRDLGAVSGRGTQYF
TGTGCCACCAGCAGAGATTTAGGGGCGGTTAGCGGGAGAGGTACGCAGTATTTT
>TRBV6-1|TRBJ1-6|NA|NA
CASSDDFRGLNSPLHF
TGTGCCAGCAGTGACGATTTCAGGGGTCTGAATTCACCCCTCCACTTT
>TRBV7-7|TRBJ2-7|TRBD1|NA
CASSFWDRADHEQYF
TGTGCTAGCAGCTTTTGGGACAGGGCTGATCACGAGCAGTACTTC
>TRBV6-5|TRBJ1-1|NA|NA
CASSYSSIGVAEAFF
TGTGCCAGCAGTTACTCGAGTATAGGGGTCGCTGAAGCTTTCTTT
>TRBV9|TRBJ2-6|TRBD1|NA
CASSAGRSGGLISGANVLTF
TGTGCCAGCAGCGCAGGCCGGTCAGGGGGCTTGATCTCTGGGGCCAACGTCCTGACTTTC
>TRBV18|TRBJ2-7|NA|NA
CASSLGDIKSYEQYF
TGTGCCAGCTCCTTGGGGGACATAAAGTCCTACGAGCAGTACTTC
>TRBV5-1|TRBJ2-6|NA|NA
CASSLYRADGANVLTF
TGCGCCAGCAGCTTGTACAGGGCGGATGGGGCCAACGTCCTGACTTTC
>TRBV19|TRBJ2-2|NA|NA
CASSIGRVGTGELFF
TGTGCCAGTAGTATTGGCAGGGTGGGTACCGGGGAGCTGTTTTTT
>TRBV5-8|TRBJ2-7|NA|NA
CASSLSAAPYF
TGTGCCAGCAGCTTGAGCGCTGCTCCCTACTTC
>TRBV5-1|TRBJ1-3|NA|NA
CASSSNTGTGNTIYF
TGCGCCAGCAGCTCTAACACAGGGACTGGAAACACCATATATTTT
>TRBV18|TRBJ2-7|TRBD1|NA
CASSPTGVGPYEQYF
TGTGCCAGCTCACCCACAGGGGTAGGGCCATACGAGCAGTACTTC
>TRBV5-1|TRBJ1-1|TRBD1|NA
CASRMTGGLTEAFF
TGCGCCAGCCGAATGACAGGGGGCCTCACTGAAGCTTTCTTT
>TRBV3-1/TRBV3-2|TRBJ2-3|TRBD2|NA
CASSQDNTAGGPWADTQYF
TGTGCCAGCAGCCAAGATAATACGGCGGGAGGGCCCTGGGCAGATACGCAGTATTTT
>TRBV2|TRBJ1-5|TRBD1|NA
CASRWDRDQPQHF
TGTGCCAGCAGATGGGACAGAGATCAGCCCCAGCATTTT
>TRBV24-1|TRBJ2-1|TRBD2|NA
CATSDAGTSAEQFF
TGTGCCACCAGTGATGCCGGGACTAGCGCTGAGCAGTTCTTC
>TRBV7-3|TRBJ1-1|NA|NA
CASSLSTGYTEAFF
TGTGCCAGCAGCTTAAGTACAGGGTACACTGAAGCTTTCTTT